Shown below are 19 T cell receptor beta chains from a single sample sequenced in a study of blood T cell repertoires in COVID-19. Some clones are missing from TCRdb's copy, which holds only in-frame ones; the method was immunoSEQ multiplex PCR. The table has roughly 43,000 clones, 70% to 90% seen once. Material for sequencing was peripheral blood. These receptors were taken from a human donor in a cohort sampled during active COVID-19.

The CDR3 reads CAKTGGPNTEAFF. In DNA, the CDR3 is TGTGCCAAGACAGGGGGCCCGAACACTGAAGCTTTCTTT. The V gene is TRBV7-9, the J gene TRBJ1-1; 10 bases are shared with TRBD1. Germline CDR1 SEHNR, CDR2 FQNEAQ (reference sequence). The junction had 3 bases not matched to a gene; V was cut back by 10 bases and J by 1 base. The CDR3 runs to 13 residues.

This rearrangement joins TRBV10-3 to TRBJ1-1; weak D call: TRBD1 (5 bases). Per germline, CDR1 ENHRY and CDR2 SYGVKD. This CDR3 contains 16 residues. The V end was cut by 0 bases, the J end by 10 bases, with 21 bases between. CDR3 in amino acids: CAISESQTEIERSAFF. In DNA form, the CDR3 reads TGTGCCATCAGTGAGTCCCAGACAGAGATTGAAAGGTCAGCTTTCTTT.

The V call is TRBV6-6, the J call TRBJ2-7; the match to TRBD2 covers 10 bases. V was clipped by 6 bases and J by 1 base; unmatched bases: 6. CDR1 is MNHNY, CDR2 SVGAGI, per germline (reference sequence). This CDR3 spans 15 amino acids. This CDR3 reads CASRGLAGGSYEQYF. The CDR3 nucleotides are TGTGCCAGCAGGGGGTTAGCGGGAGGATCCTACGAGCAGTACTTC.

In nucleotides, the CDR3 is TGTGCCCACCAGGTGGGACTAGGCTACAATGAGCAGTTCTTC. Amino acids: CAHQVGLGYNEQFF. This sequence joins TRBV28 and TRBJ2-1; 8 bases are a match to TRBD2. This CDR3 comprises 14 residues. V lost 11 bases and J lost 3; bases outside the gene matches: 9. Germline V gene lookup returns CDR1 MDHEN and CDR2 SYDVKM.

The gene calls are TRBV7-2 and TRBJ1-4; 7 nucleotides agree with TRBD1. The CDR3 loop spans 15 amino acids. The germline CDR1 and CDR2 sequences are SGHTA and FQGNSA. V was clipped by 5 bases and J by 7 bases; unmatched bases: 10. The CDR3 DNA follows: TGTGCCAGCAGCCAAGGGGACAGACGAGGTGAAAAACTGTTTTTT. Translated, it gives CASSQGDRRGEKLFF.

The rearrangement joins TRBV6-1 to TRBJ2-7; 8 bases line up with TRBD1. The germline V gene has CDR1 MNHNS and CDR2 SASEGT. Trimming at V came to 2 bases and at J to 2 bases, leaving 5 bases not matched to a gene. The CDR3 runs to 15 residues. DNA of the CDR3: TGTGCCAGCAGTGAACCCGGGACAGGTCCCTACGAGCAGTACTTC. As protein: CASSEPGTGPYEQYF.

The V gene is TRBV28, the J gene TRBJ2-5, with D possibly matching TRBD1 (7 bases). V was trimmed by 7 bases and J by 1 base, leaving 13 bases between them. Germline V lookup: CDR1 MDHEN, CDR2 SYDVKM. This CDR3 is built from 14 residues. The CDR3 DNA reads TGTGCCAGCATGGCGGGGACAGCCCAAGAGACCCAGTACTTC. This sequence encodes CASMAGTAQETQYF.

This clone was seen just once. The chain employs TRBV19 and TRBJ2-2; TRBD2 matches at 13 bases. The CDR3 runs to 16 residues. Germline V gene sequence: CDR1 LNHDA, CDR2 SQIVND (reference sequence). The trim removed 5 bases at V and 5 bases at J, leaving 5 bases unmatched. The CDR3, as DNA: TGTGCCAGTAGTCCCGGACTAGCGGGAGTAACCGGGGAGCTGTTTTTT. Residues: CASSPGLAGVTGELFF.

The J gene is TRBJ2-1, the V gene TRBV13, with 9 nucleotides matching TRBD2. This CDR3 comprises 14 residues. The V and J ends lost 8 bases and 4 bases, in that order; junction bases with no gene match: 6. CDR1 and CDR2 (germline): PRHDT, FYEKMQ (reference sequence). Here the CDR3 reads CASAISGSYNEQFF. The CDR3 nucleotides read TGTGCCAGCGCGATTAGCGGGAGTTACAATGAGCAGTTCTTC.

In this sample, this clone turned up a few times. The gene calls are TRBV6-4 and TRBJ1-5; D is unclear. In germline, CDR1 is MRHNA, CDR2 SNTAGT. The CDR3 covers 13 residues. Trimming removed 4 bases from V and 6 bases from J, with 10 bases in between. The CDR3 DNA reads TGTGCCAGCAGTGTCATGACTGGTCAGCCCCAGCATTTT. It specifies CASSVMTGQPQHF.

The chain is built from TRBV28 and TRBJ1-1; the match to TRBD1 covers 7 bases. This CDR3 contains 14 residues. CDR1 and CDR2 (germline): MDHEN, SYDVKM. The V and J ends lost 5 bases and 4 bases, in that order; junction bases with no gene match: 7. CDR3 loop: CASSPQQGTTEAFF. The CDR3 DNA reads TGTGCCAGCAGTCCACAACAGGGGACCACTGAAGCTTTCTTT. Full variable domain (missing parts from reference TRBV28 and TRBJ1-1): DVKVTQSSRYLVKRTGEKVFLECVQDMDHENMFWYRQDPGLGLRLIYFSYDVKMKEKGDIPEGYSVSREKKERFSLILESASTNQTSMYLCASSPQQGTTEAFFGQGTRLTVV.

The chain links TRBV5-1 to TRBJ2-1; 13 nucleotides match TRBD2. The CDR3 loop spans 19 amino acids. CDR1 is SGHRS, CDR2 YFSETQ, per germline. Trimming cost V 1 base and J 1 base; bases outside gene matches: 8. CDR3 coding DNA: TGCGCCAGCAGCTTGTCAGGACTAGCGGGAGCGGGGTCCTACAATGAGCAGTTCTTC. Translation: CASSLSGLAGAGSYNEQFF. Full variable domain (remainder filled in from reference TRBV5-1 and TRBJ2-1): KAGVTQTPRYLIKTRGQQVTLSCSPISGHRSVSWYQQTPGQGLQFLFEYFSETQRNKGNFPGRFSGRQFSNSRSEMNVSTLELGDSALYLCASSLSGLAGAGSYNEQFFGPGTRLTVL.

This sequence joins TRBV10-3 and TRBJ2-1; D gene ambiguous. The CDR3 is 18 amino acids. V shed 0 bases and J shed 7 bases, with 22 bases lying between them. Germline-derived CDR1 and CDR2 are ENHRY and SYGVKD. The CDR3: CAISESVVRLQARNEQFF. The CDR3 DNA sequence: TGTGCCATCAGTGAGTCGGTCGTGCGTCTCCAAGCTAGGAATGAGCAGTTCTTC.

This chain links TRBV27 with TRBJ2-2, with no clear D. The CDR3 loop spans 12 amino acids. Looked up from germline, CDR1 is MNHEY and CDR2 is SMNVEV (reference sequence). The V end was cut by 4 bases, the J end by 4 bases, with 4 bases between. The CDR3 region has the DNA TGTGCCAGCAGTTCTCCCACCGGGGAGCTGTTTTTT. Its translation is CASSSPTGELFF.

CDR3 protein: CASSPKAVLQNEQFF. CDR3 nucleotide sequence: TGTGCCAGCAGTCCCAAGGCCGTATTACAGAACGAGCAGTTCTTC. The rearrangement joins TRBV27 to TRBJ2-1, with unresolved D. Per the germline V gene, CDR1 is MNHEY and CDR2 is SMNVEV (reference sequence). CDR3 length: 15 residues. V shed 5 bases and J shed 10 bases, with 21 bases lying between them.

The rearrangement uses TRBV18 and TRBJ1-4; TRBD1 is a possible D gene (6 bases). This CDR3 comprises 14 residues. The germline V and J ends were trimmed by 3 bases and 4 bases, with 9 bases remaining between them. Germline V gene sequence: CDR1 KGHSH, CDR2 LQKENI. DNA for the CDR3: TGTGCCAGCTCACCGACAGGCTATAATGAAAAACTGTTTTTT. It yields the protein CASSPTGYNEKLFF. Full variable domain (rest looked up from reference TRBV18 and TRBJ1-4): NAGVMQNPRHLVRRRGQEARLRCSPMKGHSHVYWYRQLPEEGLKFMVYLQKENIIDESGMPKERFSAEFPKEGPSILRIQQVVRGDSAAYFCASSPTGYNEKLFFGSGTQLSVL.

The chain has TRBV18 and TRBJ2-3; TRBD2 matches 9 bases. Germline V lookup: CDR1 KGHSH, CDR2 LQKENI. With V trimmed by 4 bases and J by 1 base, 6 bases remained unmatched. The CDR3 contains 16 residues. The CDR3 bases are TGTGCCAGCTCACAGATAGCGGGAGAGCGCACAGATACGCAGTATTTT. This gives the protein CASSQIAGERTDTQYF.

V gene TRBV7-8 combines with J gene TRBJ2-5; unclear D gene. CDR1 is SGHVS and CDR2 is FQNEAQ in the germline V gene. The V end was cut by 10 bases, the J end by 5 bases, with 8 bases between. The CDR3 consists of 10 residues. CDR3 protein: CAILKETQYF. The CDR3 DNA sequence: TGTGCCATCCTAAAGGAGACCCAGTACTTC.

The chain combines TRBV5-1 with TRBJ1-6, with 8 bases fitting TRBD1. The J segment lost 7 bases and the V segment lost 5 bases, leaving 2 bases of the junction unmatched. Germline assignment: CDR1 SGHRS and CDR2 YFSETQ. There are 13 residues in the CDR3. The CDR3 reads CASRGTGNSPLHF. The CDR3 nucleotides read TGCGCCAGCAGGGGGACAGGCAATTCACCCCTCCACTTT. The full variable domain, completed using reference TRBV5-1 and TRBJ1-6, is KAGVTQTPRYLIKTRGQQVTLSCSPISGHRSVSWYQQTPGQGLQFLFEYFSETQRNKGNFPGRFSGRQFSNSRSEMNVSTLELGDSALYLCASRGTGNSPLHFGNGTRLTVT.